This TCR beta chain was sequenced for a study of cytomegalovirus exposure and HLA in healthy donors. Looking at the study overall: The 110 or so validation repertoires were produced on the same platform as the roughly 700 repertoires of the first cohort. This was reported in a later analysis. Study findings and constraints: The tendency of first-cohort TCR clusters to co-occur in the roughly 120 validation repertoires was identified by a subsequent analysis. Reports described diagnosis of cytomegalovirus status by the classifier as highly specific and sensitive.

As to this clone: The target antigen is unknown.

Sequenced by immunoSEQ multiplex PCR; TCRdb stores in-frame clones only, minus some. The sample holds 200,000 to 250,000 clones, approximately 88% seen once. With 5 bases clipped from V and 4 bases from J, the junction kept 7 bases outside the gene matches. The V gene's germline CDR1 is MNHEY and CDR2 SMNVEV (reference sequence). This CDR3 contains 15 residues. This TCR came from a woman aged 30 to 39 in good health and CMV-seropositive. V usage is TRBV27 and J usage is TRBJ2-3, with 9 bases identical to TRBD1. The sequenced sample consisted of PBMCs. This CDR3 reads CASSLPTGGADTQYF. The CDR3 DNA reads TGTGCCAGCAGTCTCCCGACAGGGGGGGCAGATACGCAGTATTTT.